What follows describes a single TCR beta chain. The target antigen is unknown. This clone may be a read error of a much larger clone one base away. The data derive from a study of blood T cells in healthy people across ages. Study details: T cells yielded about one barcoded beta molecule per two cells through template switching. Findings and limits, study-wide: Total diversity from one million sequenced T cells was likely underestimated.

Trimming stripped 4 bases from V and 7 bases from J, with 20 bases between. The CDR3 totals 15 residues. CDR1 ENHRY and CDR2 SYGVKD come from the germline V gene. For the second PCR, which ran for roughly 6 to 11 cycles, a sample-barcoded 5' primer and a J-beta primer mix were used. One entry per CDR3 protein, called by TCRdb with MiXCR from the 5' RACE reads. The sample carries 700,000 to 1,000,000 distinct CDR3 sequences, about 42% recorded once. Aged about 6 to 100, donors were systemically healthy Caucasians from Russia. A minimum of 7 million PBMCs was isolated per sample. The clonotype was recovered from a man aged 55 to 70 in good health. Sequenced: blood. This chain connects TRBV10-3 to TRBJ2-7, with no clear D. Here the CDR3 reads CAISAGVTYFNEQYF. CDR3 coding DNA: TGTGCCATCAGTGCAGGCGTTACCTACTTCAATGAGCAGTACTTC.